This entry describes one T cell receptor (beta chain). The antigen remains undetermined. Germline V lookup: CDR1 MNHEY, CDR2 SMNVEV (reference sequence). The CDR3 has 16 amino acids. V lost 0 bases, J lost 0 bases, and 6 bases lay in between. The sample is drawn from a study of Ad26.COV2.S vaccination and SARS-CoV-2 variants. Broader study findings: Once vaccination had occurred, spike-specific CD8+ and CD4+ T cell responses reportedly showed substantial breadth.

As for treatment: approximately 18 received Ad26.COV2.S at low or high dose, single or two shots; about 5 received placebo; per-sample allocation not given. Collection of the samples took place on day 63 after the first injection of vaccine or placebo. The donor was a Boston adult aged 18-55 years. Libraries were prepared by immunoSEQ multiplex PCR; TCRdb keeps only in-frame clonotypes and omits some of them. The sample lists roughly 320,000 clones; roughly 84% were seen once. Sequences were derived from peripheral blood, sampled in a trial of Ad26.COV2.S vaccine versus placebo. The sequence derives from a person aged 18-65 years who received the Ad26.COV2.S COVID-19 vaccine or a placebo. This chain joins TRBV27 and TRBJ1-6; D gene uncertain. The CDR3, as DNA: TGTGCCAGCAGTTTATCGTTTCCCTCCTATAATTCACCCCTCCACTTT. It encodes CASSLSFPSYNSPLHF.